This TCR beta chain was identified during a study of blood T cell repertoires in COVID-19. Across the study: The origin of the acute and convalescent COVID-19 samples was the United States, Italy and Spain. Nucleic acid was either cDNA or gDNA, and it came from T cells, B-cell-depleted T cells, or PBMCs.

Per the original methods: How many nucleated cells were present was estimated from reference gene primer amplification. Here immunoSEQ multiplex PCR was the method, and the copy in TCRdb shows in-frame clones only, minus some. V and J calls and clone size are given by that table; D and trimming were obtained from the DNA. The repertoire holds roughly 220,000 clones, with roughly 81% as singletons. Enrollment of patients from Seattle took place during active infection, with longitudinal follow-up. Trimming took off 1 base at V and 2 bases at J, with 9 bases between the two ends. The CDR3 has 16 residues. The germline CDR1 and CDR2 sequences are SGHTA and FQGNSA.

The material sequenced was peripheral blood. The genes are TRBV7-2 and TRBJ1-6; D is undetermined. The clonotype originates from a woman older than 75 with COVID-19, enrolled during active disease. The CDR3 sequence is CASSLVGSAYNSPLHF. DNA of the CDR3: TGTGCCAGCAGCTTAGTCGGGAGTGCCTATAATTCACCCCTCCACTTT.